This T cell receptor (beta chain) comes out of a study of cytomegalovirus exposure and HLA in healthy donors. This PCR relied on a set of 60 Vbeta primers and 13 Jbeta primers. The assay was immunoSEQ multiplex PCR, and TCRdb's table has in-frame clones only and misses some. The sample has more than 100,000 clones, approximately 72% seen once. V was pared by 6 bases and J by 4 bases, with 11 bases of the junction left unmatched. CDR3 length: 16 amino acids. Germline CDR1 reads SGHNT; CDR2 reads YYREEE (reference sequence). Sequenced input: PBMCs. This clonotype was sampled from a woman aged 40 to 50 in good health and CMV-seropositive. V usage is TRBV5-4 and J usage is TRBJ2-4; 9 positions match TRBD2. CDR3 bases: TGTGCCAGCACGCGGGGGGGGCATTCGGGAAAAAACATTCAGTACTTC. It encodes CASTRGGHSGKNIQYF.